These 32 T cell receptor beta chains were sequenced from one sample in a study of T-cell reconstitution after alpha-beta-depleted transplantation in children (dated by TCRdb to the mid-2010s). The intended sense of this specimen's treatment or condition label: allogeneic hematopoietic cell transplantation with graft depleted of TCRalphabeta T cells and CD19 B cells. Library preparation used PCR. TCRdb records Illumina HiSeq 2500 as the sequencer. To normalize quantification of the TCRbeta repertoire, the TCR libraries were built with molecular barcoding that relied on unique molecular identifiers. Using fastp trimming at Q25 and MiXCR clonotype assembly, TCRdb reanalyzed the public sequencing data and kept in-frame beta chains. Entries that share a CDR3 protein sequence are merged under the most common genes and DNA. The sample table holds 250,000 to 400,000 distinct CDR3 sequences, of which more than 20% were seen once. 9.5% to 12% of the sample is in the top ten clones.

The specimen was PBMCs, mostly from graft donor cells, collected 180 days after TCRalphabeta/CD19-depleted stem cell transplant. These receptors were taken from a male patient between 10 and 17 years old who had a stem cell transplant for acute lymphoblastic leukemia, so the T cells may come from the graft donor.

The chain combines TRBV5-1 with TRBJ2-7; 10 bases map to TRBD1. J lost 5 bases, V lost 4 bases, and 6 bases had no gene match. The CDR3 totals 14 residues. CDR1 is SGHRS, CDR2 YFSETQ, per germline. The DNA for the CDR3 is TGCGCCAGCAGCCCCCGGGACAGGGGCCACGAGCAGTACTTC. It yields the protein CASSPRDRGHEQYF.

Here the CDR3 DNA reads TGCGCCAGCAGCTTGGTTTCAGGGGCTAACGCCGGGGAGCTGTTTTTT. This encodes CASSLVSGANAGELFF. V is TRBV5-1 and J is TRBJ2-2; D might be TRBD1 (6 bases). CDR1 SGHRS and CDR2 YFSETQ come from the germline V gene. With 0 bases removed from V and 6 bases from J, the gap between germline ends came to 15 bases. The CDR3 is made up of 16 amino acids.

This clonotype has at least ten counts. The J gene is TRBJ2-1, the V gene TRBV5-1; D is uncertain. Trimming stripped 0 bases from V and 4 bases from J, with 14 bases between. Germline loops: CDR1 SGHRS, CDR2 YFSETQ. The CDR3 consists of 16 residues. CDR3 in DNA: TGCGCCAGCAGCTTGGCCTCCCCCTATACTTACAATGAGCAGTTCTTC. As protein: CASSLASPYTYNEQFF.

This sequence joins TRBV15 and TRBJ2-7, with 9 bases matching TRBD1. The V segment lost 1 base and the J segment 4 bases; nucleotides outside the gene matches: 5. Germline V CDR1 and CDR2: LNHNV, YYDKDF (reference sequence). This CDR3 spans 15 amino acids. The CDR3 sequence is CATSRAGTGLYEQYF. As DNA, the CDR3 is TGTGCCACCAGCAGAGCCGGGACAGGGCTTTACGAGCAGTACTTC.

The chain couples TRBV5-1 to TRBJ2-3; D is perhaps TRBD2 (5 bases). V shed 7 bases and J shed 2 bases, with 14 bases lying between them. Germline V gives CDR1 SGHRS, CDR2 YFSETQ. The CDR3 has 14 amino acids. Here the CDR3 reads CASSKLGPTDTQYF. The CDR3 DNA follows: TGCGCCAGCTCAAAACTAGGGCCCACAGATACGCAGTATTTT.

Only a few counts were recorded for this clonotype. The chain recombines TRBV12-3 or TRBV12-4 with TRBJ1-6; D gene uncertain. Trimming removed 3 bases at V and 6 bases at J, with 6 bases between. The CDR3 extends over 13 amino acids. For the CDR3, the DNA is TGTGCCAGCAGTTTTCTTAGTAATTCACCCCTCCACTTT. It translates to CASSFLSNSPLHF.

This clonotype was recorded a few times. The chain joins TRBV5-1 to TRBJ2-7; D gene uncertain. Germline loops: CDR1 SGHRS, CDR2 YFSETQ. The CDR3 is 15 amino acids. V lost 0 bases to trimming and J lost 2 bases, with 12 bases between them. CDR3 sequence reads: CASSLEVRSAYEQYF. CDR3 nucleotides: TGCGCCAGCAGCTTGGAGGTCAGGAGCGCCTACGAGCAGTACTTC.

This clonotype was seen more than once but under ten times. The genes are TRBV10-3 and TRBJ2-2; a weak D match, TRBD2 (5 bases). Trimming took 4 bases from V and 5 from J, leaving 8 bases between them. The CDR3 is 13 residues long. Germline V CDR1 and CDR2: ENHRY, SYGVKD. Here the CDR3 DNA reads TGTGCCATCAGTGTTCGGGAAACCGGGGAGCTGTTTTTT. This gives the protein CAISVRETGELFF.

CDR3 region: CSARDFAGLAGGIPYEQYF. For the CDR3, the DNA is TGCAGTGCTAGAGATTTCGCGGGACTAGCGGGAGGTATCCCCTACGAGCAGTACTTC. The chain is built from TRBV20-1 and TRBJ2-7; 15 bases map to TRBD2. The germline gives CDR1 DFQATT, CDR2 SNEGSKA (reference sequence). This CDR3 is 19 amino acids long. V lost 0 bases to trimming and J lost 2 bases; unmatched junction nucleotides: 11.

The chain joins TRBV20-1 to TRBJ1-4; D not certain. The CDR3 consists of 15 residues. Trimming took off 0 bases at V and 3 bases at J, with 11 bases between the two ends. The germline gives CDR1 DFQATT, CDR2 SNEGSKA (reference sequence). The CDR3 DNA sequence: TGCAGTGCTAGAGATCGAAAGTCTTCTAATGAAAAACTGTTTTTT. Protein sequence: CSARDRKSSNEKLFF.

The table lists this clonotype with a few counts. The rearrangement links TRBV6-2 or TRBV6-3 to TRBJ2-7; TRBD2 matches 16 bases. CDR1 MNHEY and CDR2 SVGEGT come from the germline V gene. This CDR3 spans 19 amino acids. V shed 2 bases and J 1 base; nucleotides not matched to a gene: 8. The CDR3 protein is CASSYGGLAGGPTSYEQYF. For the CDR3, the DNA is TGTGCCAGCAGTTACGGGGGACTAGCGGGAGGGCCGACATCCTACGAGCAGTACTTC.

V and J are TRBV29-1 and TRBJ2-1; TRBD2 agrees at 10 bases. The length of the CDR3 is 13 residues. Germline trimming cut 8 bases from V and 10 bases from J; bases unmatched to any gene: 11. CDR1 is SQVTM, CDR2 ANQGSEA, per germline. The CDR3: CSLWASGSGEQFF. In DNA, the CDR3 is TGCAGCCTCTGGGCTAGCGGGAGCGGGGAGCAGTTCTTC.

This clonotype occurred many times. A junction end diverges from the germline sequence, so it may reflect a read error. The rearrangement joins TRBV5-1 to TRBJ1-2; tentatively, D is TRBD1 (5 bases). This CDR3 spans 12 amino acids. Germline V gives CDR1 SGHRS, CDR2 YFSETQ. The CDR3 protein is CASSLQGYGYTF. The CDR3 nucleotides read TGTGCCAGCAGCCTCCAGGGATATGGCTACACCTTC.

This clonotype was seen ten or more times. The CDR3: CSASRGASSYNEQFF. CDR3 coding DNA: TGCAGTGCTAGTCGGGGGGCCAGCTCCTACAATGAGCAGTTCTTC. This sequence joins TRBV20-1 and TRBJ2-1, with a possible D match to TRBD2 (7 bases). The V end was cut by 3 bases, the J end by 0 bases, with 12 bases between. This CDR3 is built from 15 residues. Germline V lookup: CDR1 DFQATT, CDR2 SNEGSKA (reference sequence).

This sequence joins TRBV9 and TRBJ2-7; a weak D match, TRBD2 (5 bases). V lost 3 bases, J lost 5 bases, and 18 bases lay in between. This CDR3 comprises 15 residues. Germline CDR1 and CDR2: SGDLS and YYNGEE. The CDR3 spells CASSESGRVRDEQYF. The CDR3 DNA is TGTGCCAGCAGCGAGAGTGGGCGGGTTCGGGACGAGCAGTACTTC.

The chain carries TRBV18 and TRBJ2-7; 10 nucleotides match TRBD2. The CDR3 extends over 17 amino acids. Germline CDR1 is KGHSH and CDR2 is LQKENI. V was clipped by 3 bases and J by 0 bases; unmatched bases: 8. This chain's CDR3 is CASSPPHSGRPSYEQYF. The CDR3 DNA reads as TGTGCCAGCTCACCTCCACATAGCGGGAGGCCCTCCTACGAGCAGTACTTC.

CDR3 nucleotide sequence: TGTGCCAGCAGCGCCGACAGGGGATCTCAAGCTTTCTTT. Its protein product is CASSADRGSQAFF. The chain links TRBV9 to TRBJ1-1; TRBD1 matches at 8 bases. The junction had 7 bases not matched to a gene; V was cut back by 3 bases and J by 9 bases. This CDR3 comprises 13 residues. Germline values: CDR1 SGDLS, CDR2 YYNGEE.

This clonotype was found a few times. V usage is TRBV12-3 or TRBV12-4 and J usage is TRBJ2-3; possibly TRBD1 for D (6 bases). The V gene lost 4 bases and the J gene lost 0 bases, with 14 bases spanning the gap. This CDR3 has 16 residues. Here the CDR3 reads CASSYPEDRSTDTQYF. CDR3 sequence (DNA): TGTGCCAGCAGTTACCCAGAGGACAGAAGCACAGATACGCAGTATTTT.

The rearrangement joins TRBV5-6 to TRBJ2-1, with 8 positions matching TRBD1. Germline assignment: CDR1 SGHDT and CDR2 YYEEEE. The CDR3 sequence is 15 residues long. V lost 4 bases and J lost 1; bases outside the gene matches: 4. This CDR3 reads CASSPTGESYNEQFF. The CDR3 DNA sequence: TGTGCCAGCAGCCCGACAGGGGAGTCCTACAATGAGCAGTTCTTC.

The rearrangement uses TRBV19 and TRBJ2-7; D may be TRBD2 (5 bases). Trimming left V 6 bases short and J 2 bases short, with 11 bases between. Per germline, CDR1 LNHDA and CDR2 SQIVND (reference sequence). CDR3 length equals 13 residues. The CDR3 coding sequence is TGTGCCAGTAGAGAGGCCGGGACCTACGAGCAGTACTTC. Amino acid sequence: CASREAGTYEQYF.

The rearrangement uses TRBV19 and TRBJ1-2, with TRBD1 matching over 8 bases. CDR3 length equals 15 residues. CDR1 LNHDA and CDR2 SQIVND come from the germline V gene (reference sequence). V shed 6 bases and J 5 bases; nucleotides not matched to a gene: 11. The CDR3 loop reads CASRHRGTIYYGYTF. The CDR3, as DNA: TGTGCCAGTAGGCACAGGGGGACAATCTATTATGGCTACACCTTC.

The chain couples TRBV12-3 or TRBV12-4 to TRBJ2-1; D call uncertain. Deletions cut 6 bases from V and 12 bases from J, with 12 bases between. This CDR3 contains 11 residues. The CDR3 protein is CASSTTHGQFF. The DNA for the CDR3 is TGTGCCAGCAGCACTACGCATGGGCAGTTCTTC.

This clonotype was seen only a few times. The genes are TRBV7-2 and TRBJ2-7, with D perhaps matching TRBD2 (7 bases). The CDR3 contains 17 residues. Germline CDR1 reads SGHTA; CDR2 reads FQGNSA. Trimming shortened V by 4 bases and J by 0 bases, and 19 bases separated the two germline ends. The CDR3 nucleotides read TGTGCCAGCAGCTATTTCGAGGGGGGGTCGATCTCCTACGAGCAGTACTTC. It codes for CASSYFEGGSISYEQYF.

The rearrangement joins TRBV7-9 to TRBJ1-2; the D is unclear. This CDR3 comprises 15 residues. Germline V gene lookup returns CDR1 SEHNR and CDR2 FQNEAQ (reference sequence). V was shortened by 1 base and J by 8 bases, with 17 bases between the two germline ends. This chain's CDR3 is CASSLERGPKEGYTF. CDR3 nucleotide sequence: TGTGCCAGCAGCTTAGAACGTGGCCCCAAGGAGGGCTACACCTTC.

In this sample, this clonotype turned up a few times. This rearrangement joins TRBV15 to TRBJ1-3; 9 bases align to TRBD1. V lost 8 bases, J lost 4 bases, and 6 bases stayed unmatched. Germline V gene sequence: CDR1 LNHNV, CDR2 YYDKDF (reference sequence). This CDR3 spans 14 amino acids. In DNA form, the CDR3 reads TGTGCCACCGAACAGGGGGCTACGGGAAACACCATATATTTT. Residues: CATEQGATGNTIYF. The variable domain in full, with the rest retrieved from reference TRBV15 and TRBJ1-3, is DAMVIQNPRYQVTQFGKPVTLSCSQTLNHNVMYWYQQKSSQAPKLLFHYYDKDFNNEADTPDNFQSRRPNTSFCFLDIRSPGLGDTAMYLCATEQGATGNTIYFGEGSWLTVV.

To note about this clonotype: A junction end diverges from the germline sequence, so it may reflect a read error. The chain is built from TRBV18 and TRBJ1-4; 9 bases fit TRBD1. The CDR3 extends over 15 amino acids. The germline CDR1 and CDR2 sequences are KGHSH and LQKENI. CDR3: CASSPNRGLWEKLFF. DNA for the CDR3: TGCGCCAGCTCACCTAACAGGGGGCTTTGGGAAAAACTGTTTTTT.

This clonotype has a count of ten or more. The genes are TRBV10-3 and TRBJ2-7; 8 nucleotides match TRBD2. The CDR3 consists of 12 residues. V was pared by 10 bases and J by 7 bases, with 9 bases of the junction left unmatched. CDR1 ENHRY and CDR2 SYGVKD come from the germline V gene. This CDR3 is CATSGSQREQYF. The CDR3, as DNA: TGTGCCACCAGCGGGAGTCAAAGGGAGCAGTACTTC.

This clonotype was counted at least ten times. The chain recombines TRBV12-3 or TRBV12-4 with TRBJ2-7; D is unresolved. The CDR3 contains 15 residues. With 5 bases removed from V and 2 bases from J, the gap between germline ends came to 16 bases. Here the CDR3 DNA reads TGTGCCAGCAGTCGCCCGGGTGGTCCGGCCTACGAGCAGTACTTC. Protein sequence: CASSRPGGPAYEQYF.

In nucleotides, the CDR3 is TGTGCCAGCTCGAGGGCTACGCAGTATTTT. Translation gives CASSRATQYF. The rearrangement uses TRBV2 and TRBJ2-3; the D gene is possibly TRBD2 (5 bases). Trimming removed 8 bases from V and 8 bases from J, with 8 bases in between. CDR3 length equals 10 residues. Germline CDR1 SNHLY, CDR2 FYNNEI.

The chain is built from TRBV7-2 and TRBJ2-1; no reliable D call. The CDR3 spans 16 residues. Germline V gene sequence: CDR1 SGHTA, CDR2 FQGNSA. V was clipped by 8 bases and J by 0 bases, with 17 bases between them. As DNA, the CDR3 is TGTGCCAGCCCGAAATATCGATGGAGCTCCTACAATGAGCAGTTCTTC. It encodes CASPKYRWSSYNEQFF.

V usage is TRBV2 and J usage is TRBJ2-5; 10 bases fit TRBD1. V lost 4 bases to trimming and J lost 4 bases; unmatched junction nucleotides: 6. The CDR3 covers 15 residues. Germline V CDR1 and CDR2: SNHLY, FYNNEI. CDR3 nucleotides: TGTGCCAGCAGTGGACAGGGGGCTCCGCGAGAGACCCAGTACTTC. The encoded protein is CASSGQGAPRETQYF.

This clonotype was observed a few times. The chain recombines TRBV7-9 with TRBJ2-3; weak D call: TRBD1 (5 bases). There are 14 residues in the CDR3. Per the germline V gene, CDR1 is SEHNR and CDR2 is FQNEAQ (reference sequence). V lost 5 bases and J lost 2, with 11 bases in between. The CDR3 protein is CASSQWGLTDTQYF. CDR3 DNA: TGTGCCAGCAGCCAATGGGGCCTCACAGATACGCAGTATTTT.